The 11 T cell receptor beta chains below all came from one sample that was sequenced in a study of T-cell memory formation after mild COVID-19. TCRdb re-called the 5' RACE reads through MiXCR, storing one row per CDR3 protein. This sample has about 270,000 distinct CDR3 sequences, with roughly 16% found just once. Sequencing input: PBMCs or a T cell subset sorted from them (not recorded which). These receptors originate from a man between 18 and 29 years old who had mild COVID-19 (a few samples of this study predate the infection). Cell type and time point are not known.

This rearrangement joins TRBV20-1 to TRBJ1-1, with 7 bases that match TRBD1. This CDR3 contains 16 residues. V was clipped by 0 bases and J by 4 bases; unmatched bases: 11. CDR1 is DFQATT and CDR2 is SNEGSKA in the germline V gene (reference sequence). DNA of the CDR3: TGCAGTGCTAGAGATGTAATACAGGGGTCCCGCACTGAAGCTTTCTTT. The encoded protein is CSARDVIQGSRTEAFF.

The gene calls are TRBV3-1 and TRBJ2-1, with TRBD2 as a possible D gene (5 bases). The CDR3 covers 14 residues. Germline values: CDR1 LGHDT, CDR2 YNNKEL (reference sequence). Trimming shortened V by 2 bases and J by 8 bases, and 13 bases separated the two germline ends. This chain's CDR3 is CASSQRVLADEQFF. As DNA, the CDR3 is TGTGCCAGCAGCCAACGGGTGCTAGCCGATGAGCAGTTCTTC.

This clonotype was seen a handful of times. The chain couples TRBV7-9 to TRBJ1-1, with D possibly TRBD1 on 6 matching bases. The CDR3 is 15 residues long. The germline V gene encodes CDR1 SEHNR and CDR2 FQNEAQ (reference sequence). Trimming pared 2 bases from V and 8 bases from J, leaving 18 bases between. CDR3: CASSLRGVSVGEAFF. CDR3 DNA: TGTGCCAGCAGCTTAAGGGGGGTATCGGTTGGCGAAGCTTTCTTT.

This clonotype was seen a handful of times. This chain links TRBV7-2 with TRBJ1-1; possibly TRBD1 for D (6 bases). CDR1 and CDR2 (germline): SGHTA, FQGNSA. Trimming removed 0 bases at V and 1 base at J, with 9 bases between. The CDR3 is 15 amino acids. The CDR3 protein is CASSLAGATNTEAFF. Written as DNA, the CDR3 is TGTGCCAGCAGCTTAGCGGGGGCCACGAACACTGAAGCTTTCTTT.

This clonotype was seen only a few times. This chain joins TRBV25-1 and TRBJ1-6, with D uncertain. CDR3 length: 13 amino acids. V lost 4 bases, J lost 8 bases, and 9 bases lay in between. From germline, CDR1 is MGHDK and CDR2 SYGVNS. As DNA, the CDR3 is TGTGCCAGCAGTGGTGAAGGGCATTCACCCCTCCACTTT. Protein product: CASSGEGHSPLHF.

The chain links TRBV28 to TRBJ2-5; maybe TRBD1 (6 bases). CDR1 and CDR2 (germline): MDHEN, SYDVKM. The CDR3 extends over 12 amino acids. Trimming removed 5 bases at V and 9 bases at J, with 13 bases between. Here the CDR3 DNA reads TGTGCCAGCAGTGCGGCAGGGGCGGCCCAGTACTTC. It translates to CASSAAGAAQYF.

This chain uses TRBV10-3 with TRBJ2-1; D not certain. Germline assignment: CDR1 ENHRY and CDR2 SYGVKD. This CDR3 contains 16 residues. The V end lost 0 bases, the J end lost 6 bases, and 15 bases lay between the germline ends. The CDR3 sequence: CAISESMFRRINEQFF. Written as DNA, the CDR3 is TGTGCCATCAGTGAGTCGATGTTCAGACGGATCAATGAGCAGTTCTTC.

This clonotype was observed a few times. The rearrangement uses TRBV2 and TRBJ1-1; D call uncertain. Germline V lookup: CDR1 SNHLY, CDR2 FYNNEI. V lost 6 bases, J lost 7 bases, and 15 bases lay in between. The CDR3 loop spans 13 amino acids. CDR3 sequence: CASSHEGWIEAFF. The CDR3 DNA follows: TGTGCCAGCAGCCATGAAGGGTGGATTGAAGCTTTCTTT.

Many counts were recorded for this clonotype. The CDR3 is CASQIAGAGGELFF. The DNA for the CDR3 is TGTGCCAGCCAAATAGCGGGGGCGGGCGGGGAGCTGTTTTTT. The chain links TRBV6-5 to TRBJ2-2; 9 bases fit TRBD2. V lost 8 bases and J lost 7; bases outside the gene matches: 8. The CDR3 has 14 residues. Germline V CDR1 and CDR2: MNHEY, SVGAGI.

This chain joins TRBV10-3 and TRBJ2-3; no clear D gene. The germline V gene encodes CDR1 ENHRY and CDR2 SYGVKD. There are 15 residues in the CDR3. The V and J ends lost 3 bases and 6 bases respectively, with 16 bases between them. For the CDR3, the DNA is TGTGCCATCAGTGACTGGGAAAGGTTGATGGATACGCAGTATTTT. Encoded protein: CAISDWERLMDTQYF.

The chain carries TRBV9 and TRBJ1-2; D ambiguous. V was pared by 4 bases and J by 0 bases, with 13 bases between. The CDR3 sequence is 15 residues long. Looked up from germline, CDR1 is SGDLS and CDR2 is YYNGEE. CDR3: CASSPRELANYGYTF. Here the CDR3 DNA reads TGTGCCAGCAGCCCTCGGGAGTTAGCTAACTATGGCTACACCTTC.